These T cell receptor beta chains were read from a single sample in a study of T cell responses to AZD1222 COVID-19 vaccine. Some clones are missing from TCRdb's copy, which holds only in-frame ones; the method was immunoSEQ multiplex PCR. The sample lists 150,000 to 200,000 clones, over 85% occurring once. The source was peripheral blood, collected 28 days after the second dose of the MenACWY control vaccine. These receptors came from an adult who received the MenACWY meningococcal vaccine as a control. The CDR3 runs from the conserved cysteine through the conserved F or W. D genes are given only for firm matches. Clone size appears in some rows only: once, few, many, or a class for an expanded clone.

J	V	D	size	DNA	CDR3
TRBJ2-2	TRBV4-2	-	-	TGTGCCAGCAGCCACCCAGGGGCAGGGAGGAACACCGGGGAGCTGTTTTTT	CASSHPGAGRNTGELFF
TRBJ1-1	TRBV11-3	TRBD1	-	TGTGCCAGCAGCCGACAGGGGGCAGGAAGGAACACTGAAGCTTTCTTT	CASSRQGAGRNTEAFF
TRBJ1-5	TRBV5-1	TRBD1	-	TGCGCCAGCAGCTTGGGGGGACAGGGGAGCAATCAGCCCCAGCATTTT	CASSLGGQGSNQPQHF
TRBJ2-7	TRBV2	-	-	TGTGCCAGCAGTGAAAGTCAGAAGGCCAACGAGCAGTACTTC	CASSESQKANEQYF
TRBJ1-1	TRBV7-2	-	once	TGTGCCAGCAGCCCGGGGGACCCGGGGAGGACTGAAGCTTTCTTT	CASSPGDPGRTEAFF
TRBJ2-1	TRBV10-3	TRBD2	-	TGTGCCATCAGTCCGACTAGCGGGAGGCCAAATGAGCAGTTCTTC	CAISPTSGRPNEQFF
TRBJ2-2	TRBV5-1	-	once	TGCGCCAGCAGCTTGGGGTCTACGGGGAACACCGGGGAGCTGTTTTTT	CASSLGSTGNTGELFF
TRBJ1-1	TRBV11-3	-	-	TGTGCCAGCAGCTTAGATCTCAGGGGAAACACTGAAGCTTTCTTT	CASSLDLRGNTEAFF
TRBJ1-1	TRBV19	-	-	TGTGCCAGTAGTTTGCGGGAACGAGCTTTCTTT	CASSLRERAFF
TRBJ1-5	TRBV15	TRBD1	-	TGTGCCACCACCCAGGGACAGGGGTTTCGGCAGCCCCAGCATTTT	CATTQGQGFRQPQHF
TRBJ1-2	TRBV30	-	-	TGTGCCTGGAGTGTTACCAGTTTAGGCTACACCTTC	CAWSVTSLGYTF
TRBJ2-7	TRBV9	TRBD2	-	TGTGCCAGCACCCTAAGCGGGAGCTCCTACGAGCAGTACTTC	CASTLSGSSYEQYF
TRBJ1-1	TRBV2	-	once	TGTGCCAGCAGGGAAATAGGGGACACTGAAGCTTTCTTT	CASREIGDTEAFF
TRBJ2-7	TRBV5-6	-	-	TGTGCCAGCAGCCCGAGAAGGGGGGGCCTCGAGCAGTACTTC	CASSPRRGGLEQYF
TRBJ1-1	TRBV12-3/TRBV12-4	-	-	TGTGCCAGCAGATTGGGGGGGAACACTGAAGCTTTCTTT	CASRLGGNTEAFF
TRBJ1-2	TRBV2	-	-	TGTGCCAGCAGCCAAGGGACGGACTATGGCTACACCTTC	CASSQGTDYGYTF
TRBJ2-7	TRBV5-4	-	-	TGTGCCAGCAGCTTAGGGCAGGGTATCGACGAGCAGTACTTC	CASSLGQGIDEQYF
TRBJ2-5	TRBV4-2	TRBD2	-	TGTGCCAGCAGCCAACTAGCGGGAGAGGGTGAGACCCAGTACTTC	CASSQLAGEGETQYF
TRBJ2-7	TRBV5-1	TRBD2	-	TGCGCCAGCAGCCCTAGCGGAGGAGATTACGAGCAGTACTTC	CASSPSGGDYEQYF